This T cell receptor (beta chain) appears in the sequencing data of a study of blood T cell repertoires in COVID-19. Study in general: Some COVID-19 samples were acute and others convalescent; all came from the United States, Italy and Spain. PBMCs, B-cell-depleted T cells, or T cells provided the cDNA or gDNA that made up the material.

This clone is a singleton in its sample. Seattle-derived patients entered the study during active infection and were followed longitudinally. Looked up from germline, CDR1 is SGHNT and CDR2 is YENEEA. With 5 bases removed from V and 4 bases from J, the gap between germline ends came to 17 bases. CDR3 size: 16 residues. Some clones are missing from TCRdb's copy, which holds only in-frame ones; the method was immunoSEQ multiplex PCR. The top ten hold around 7% of the sample, which has 150,000 or so clones, roughly 82% seen once. The TCR sequence derives from a woman aged 40 to 55 with COVID-19, enrolled during active disease. V and J are TRBV11-3 and TRBJ2-2, with D perhaps matching TRBD2 (7 bases). The sample taken for sequencing was peripheral blood. CDR3 sequence (DNA): TGTGCCAGCAGCCGGGGGGCCCTAGATGCCACCGGGGAGCTGTTTTTT. It yields the protein CASSRGALDATGELFF.